This TCR beta chain was identified during a study of T cell repertoires in cytomegalovirus infection. Study at large: CMV infection together with matching HLA type was indicated by public TCR beta signatures.

In TCRdb, the reads were re-called with MiXCR into one record per CDR3 protein. The sample lists around 120,000 distinct CDR3 sequences, around 40% occurring once. Study results and caveats: Dominating the ex vivo response were TCR beta clonotypes that were CMV-specific and HLA-C-restricted.

Comments on this clonotype: Its antigen is unidentified.

This CDR3 is 15 amino acids long. Germline CDR1 and CDR2: SGHVS and FQNEAQ. The J segment lost 5 bases and the V segment lost 5 bases, leaving 9 bases of the junction unmatched. Sequenced material: CD8+ T cells from cultured PBMCs, taken from culture after CMV antigen stimulation. V is TRBV7-8 and J is TRBJ2-3; TRBD2 matches at 8 bases. The receptor's source is a human donor in good health (CMV status not recorded). Some clones in this sample may be carry-over from other donors' samples. CDR3 nucleotides: TGTGCCAGCAGCCCACTACGGGGGGGCATAGATACGCAGTATTTT. Translated: CASSPLRGGIDTQYF.